The 23 T cell receptor beta chains reported below all come from one sample, sequenced in a study of T cells in Graves' hyperthyroidism and ophthalmopathy. TCR beta CDR3 region amplification was performed from RNA transcripts. The HTBI primer set was used in a first-round RT-PCR of the TCR CDR3. TCRdb re-called the multiplex PCR reads through MiXCR, storing one row per CDR3 protein. The table includes a few hundred thousand distinct CDR3 sequences, 35% to 55% detected once. The sample taken for sequencing was peripheral blood or thyroid tissue (not recorded which). The receptor set was obtained from a woman between 18 and 29 years old with Graves' hyperthyroidism.

The chain has TRBV4-2 and TRBJ2-5; weak D call: TRBD2 (6 bases). This CDR3 is 13 amino acids long. V was clipped by 5 bases and J by 9 bases, with 16 bases between them. Germline CDR1 LGHNA, CDR2 YNFKEQ. The CDR3 DNA sequence: TGTGCCAGCAGCTTGGAGGGCAATCAGCCCCAGTACTTC. Amino acids: CASSLEGNQPQYF.

This clonotype showed up many times. J is TRBJ1-3 and V is TRBV20-1, with D possibly matching TRBD1 (6 bases). The V gene lost 3 bases and the J gene lost 4 bases, with 10 bases spanning the gap. The CDR3 consists of 13 residues. Looked up from germline, CDR1 is DFQATT and CDR2 is SNEGSKA (reference sequence). The CDR3 sequence: CSARGGQGNTIYF. CDR3 nucleotides: TGCAGTGCTAGGGGGGGCCAAGGAAACACCATATATTTT.

CDR3 nucleotide sequence: TGTGCCAGCAGCACGGGGGCCCAGCCCCAGCATTTT. This sequence encodes CASSTGAQPQHF. This chain uses TRBV6-1 with TRBJ1-5; D perhaps matches TRBD1 (6 bases). Germline V lookup: CDR1 MNHNS, CDR2 SASEGT. The CDR3 loop spans 12 amino acids. Trimming removed 6 bases from V and 7 bases from J, with 10 bases in between.

This clonotype showed up many times. The J gene is TRBJ2-5, the V gene TRBV4-1; 13 nucleotides agree with TRBD2. Germline V gene data show CDR1 as MGHRA and CDR2 as YSYEKL. There are 16 residues in the CDR3. V dropped 2 bases and J dropped 5; count of bases not matched to a gene: 5. Here the CDR3 DNA reads TGCGCCAGCAGCCAACCACTAGCGGGAGGGCCGGAGACCCAGTACTTC. Translated, it gives CASSQPLAGGPETQYF.

The gene calls are TRBV5-1 and TRBJ1-4, with D possibly being TRBD1 (5 bases). V was pared by 2 bases and J by 7 bases, with 18 bases between. CDR3 size: 16 residues. Per the germline V gene, CDR1 is SGHRS and CDR2 is YFSETQ. The CDR3 reads CASSFEGIGGFEKLFF. The CDR3 DNA reads as TGCGCCAGCAGCTTCGAGGGGATTGGGGGTTTTGAAAAACTGTTTTTT. Together with reference TRBV5-1 and TRBJ1-4, the CDR3 gives the full variable domain: KAGVTQTPRYLIKTRGQQVTLSCSPISGHRSVSWYQQTPGQGLQFLFEYFSETQRNKGNFPGRFSGRQFSNSRSEMNVSTLELGDSALYLCASSFEGIGGFEKLFFGSGTQLSVL.

This clonotype was detected ten times or more. This chain uses TRBV25-1 with TRBJ2-5; 8 nucleotides align to TRBD1. CDR1 MGHDK and CDR2 SYGVNS come from the germline V gene. With 4 bases clipped from V and 7 bases from J, the junction kept 5 bases outside the gene matches. The CDR3 has 13 amino acids. CDR3 sequence (DNA): TGTGCCAGCAGTGGGGGACAGGCAAGGACCCAGTACTTC. Protein product: CASSGGQARTQYF. The complete variable domain, with remaining parts taken from reference TRBV25-1 and TRBJ2-5, reads EADIYQTPRYLVIGTGKKITLECSQTMGHDKMYWYQQDPGMELHLIHYSYGVNSTEKGDLSSESTVSRIRTEHFPLTLESARPSHTSQYLCASSGGQARTQYFGPGTRLLVL.

This clonotype was found once. The V gene is TRBV29-1, the J gene TRBJ2-7; 7 bases fit TRBD2. Germline CDR1 and CDR2: SQVTM and ANQGSEA. The CDR3 contains 15 residues. V gave up 6 bases and J gave up 5 bases; unmatched junction bases: 16. CDR3 sequence: CSVGHLDGGSDEQYF. CDR3 nucleotides: TGCAGCGTAGGTCATTTGGATGGCGGGAGCGACGAGCAGTACTTC.

In its sample, this clonotype was seen a few times. The chain recombines TRBV6-1 with TRBJ1-2, with D possibly matching TRBD1 (6 bases). V was clipped by 7 bases and J by 5 bases, with 23 bases between them. CDR3 length: 16 residues. CDR1 is MNHNS and CDR2 is SASEGT in the germline V gene. This chain's CDR3 is CASNGLQGRRAYGYTF. The DNA of the CDR3 is TGTGCCAGCAACGGCCTACAGGGCCGAAGGGCTTATGGCTACACCTTC.

The V gene is TRBV2, the J gene TRBJ1-6; D is unclear. This CDR3 has 15 residues. Germline CDR1 and CDR2: SNHLY and FYNNEI. Trimming shortened V by 6 bases and J by 10 bases, and 19 bases separated the two germline ends. The CDR3 sequence: CASRLLAGGRSPLHF. The CDR3 DNA follows: TGTGCCAGCAGGCTACTAGCGGGAGGGCGCTCACCCCTCCACTTT.

The J gene is TRBJ1-2, the V gene TRBV4-1, with D hard to call. Germline V CDR1 and CDR2: MGHRA, YSYEKL. This CDR3 is built from 12 residues. Between the trimmed V and J ends, which lost 4 bases and 8 bases, there was a span of 11 bases. This CDR3 is CASSPDGRGYTF. CDR3 DNA sequence: TGCGCCAGCAGCCCAGATGGACGCGGCTACACCTTC.

This rearrangement joins TRBV29-1 to TRBJ2-7, with no clear D. Trimming pared 6 bases from V and 5 bases from J, leaving 23 bases between. Germline lookup yields CDR1 SQVTM and CDR2 ANQGSEA. The CDR3 covers 15 residues. The CDR3 nucleotides are TGCAGCGTCCGATCGGTTTCCCCCCCCGGACACGAGCAGTACTTC. This gives the protein CSVRSVSPPGHEQYF.

This clonotype was found a few times. V is TRBV27 and J is TRBJ1-1; no definite D call. Trimming removed 4 bases at V and 0 bases at J, with 9 bases between. Germline assignment: CDR1 MNHEY and CDR2 SMNVEV (reference sequence). CDR3 size: 14 residues. The CDR3 here is CASSSPVLNTEAFF. CDR3 DNA sequence: TGTGCCAGCAGTTCCCCGGTCTTGAACACTGAAGCTTTCTTT.

Only one count was recorded for this clonotype. V and J are TRBV24-1 and TRBJ2-7; possibly TRBD1 or TRBD2 for D (6 bases each). Germline CDR1 reads KGHDR; CDR2 reads SFDVKD. This CDR3 comprises 16 residues. Deletions cut 3 bases from V and 1 base from J, with 15 bases between. The CDR3 here is CATSDGPGGASYEQYF. CDR3 coding DNA: TGTGCCACCAGTGATGGACCCGGGGGCGCTTCCTACGAGCAGTACTTC.

V gene TRBV12-3 or TRBV12-4 combines with J gene TRBJ2-5; weak D call: TRBD2 (6 bases). V gave up 10 bases and J gave up 5 bases, with 20 bases separating them. This CDR3 contains 14 residues. The CDR3: CATRAGWSGETQYF. Written as DNA, the CDR3 is TGTGCCACCCGGGCGGGATGGTCCGGGGAGACCCAGTACTTC.

This clonotype was seen just once. The chain recombines TRBV18 with TRBJ2-7; 7 nucleotides line up with TRBD1. Trimming at V came to 4 bases and at J to 7 bases, leaving 13 bases not matched to a gene. Germline V gene lookup returns CDR1 KGHSH and CDR2 LQKENI. The CDR3 loop spans 15 amino acids. CDR3 loop: CASSHNRGSYNEQYF. The CDR3 nucleotides read TGTGCCAGCTCACATAACAGGGGCTCCTACAATGAGCAGTACTTC. The full variable domain, completed using reference TRBV18 and TRBJ2-7, is NAGVMQNPRHLVRRRGQEARLRCSPMKGHSHVYWYRQLPEEGLKFMVYLQKENIIDESGMPKERFSAEFPKEGPSILRIQQVVRGDSAAYFCASSHNRGSYNEQYFGPGTRLTVT.

The table lists this clonotype with many counts. This sequence joins TRBV29-1 and TRBJ2-7; 9 nucleotides match TRBD1. The CDR3 sequence is 11 residues long. Trimming at V came to 7 bases and at J to 4 bases, leaving 2 bases not matched to a gene. CDR1 and CDR2 from the germline V gene are SQVTM and ANQGSEA. This CDR3 reads CSAGQGYEQYF. The CDR3 DNA sequence: TGCAGCGCAGGACAGGGGTACGAGCAGTACTTC.

In this sample, this clonotype turned up many times. CDR3 DNA sequence: TGTGCCAGCAGTGAAGGGTGGGACAGGGGCCAAGAGACCCAGTACTTC. Its translation is CASSEGWDRGQETQYF. The rearrangement uses TRBV2 and TRBJ2-5; 10 bases agree with TRBD1. V lost 1 base, J lost 1 base, and 3 bases stayed unmatched. Germline-derived CDR1 and CDR2 are SNHLY and FYNNEI. The CDR3 is 16 residues long.

This clonotype was seen a few times. V usage is TRBV29-1 and J usage is TRBJ2-5, with 8 nucleotides matching TRBD1. The germline CDR1 and CDR2 sequences are SQVTM and ANQGSEA. V was pared by 5 bases and J by 5 bases, with 4 bases of the junction left unmatched. CDR3 size: 12 residues. CDR3 coding DNA: TGCAGCGTTAGGACAGGGAGGGAGACCCAGTACTTC. Its protein product is CSVRTGRETQYF.

The genes are TRBV29-1 and TRBJ1-2, with D unclear. The V end was cut by 8 bases, the J end by 1 base, with 17 bases between. Germline-derived CDR1 and CDR2 are SQVTM and ANQGSEA. This CDR3 has 14 amino acids. This CDR3 reads CSTYGGLHNYGYTF. The CDR3 bases are TGCAGCACCTACGGTGGGCTTCATAACTATGGCTACACCTTC.

The chain employs TRBV10-3 and TRBJ1-5; TRBD1 aligns across 7 bases. CDR1 ENHRY and CDR2 SYGVKD come from the germline V gene. The J segment lost 3 bases and the V segment lost 7 bases, leaving 3 bases of the junction unmatched. The CDR3 runs 13 residues. CDR3 DNA: TGTGCCATCACCGGACAGGACAATCAGCCCCAGCATTTT. It is translated as CAITGQDNQPQHF.

This clonotype occurred many times. The J gene is TRBJ1-2, the V gene TRBV12-3 or TRBV12-4, with TRBD1 matching over 8 bases. The CDR3 sequence is 14 residues long. With 3 bases clipped from V and 3 bases from J, the junction kept 3 bases outside the gene matches. The CDR3 nucleotides are TGTGCCAGCAGTTTCCAGGGGGCGTACTATGGCTACACCTTC. This codes for CASSFQGAYYGYTF.

This clonotype has at least ten counts. This sequence joins TRBV29-1 and TRBJ2-5; the match to TRBD1 covers 11 bases. J was trimmed by 5 bases and V by 5 bases; bases with no gene match: 7. In germline, CDR1 is SQVTM, CDR2 ANQGSEA. The CDR3 covers 14 residues. The CDR3 nucleotides are TGCAGCGTTACCTTGGACAGGGGGCTTGAGACCCAGTACTTC. Protein product: CSVTLDRGLETQYF.

This clonotype was detected once. A junction boundary mismatches the germline segment, possibly from a read error. V is TRBV10-3 and J is TRBJ1-1; perhaps TRBD1 as D (5 bases). CDR3 length: 15 residues. Germline CDR1 and CDR2: ENHRY and SYGVKD. CDR3 DNA sequence: TGTGCCATCGGTACCGGGACTAGCGGTAACAATGAAGCTTTCTTT. It specifies CAIGTGTSGNNEAFF.